This T cell receptor (beta chain) is from a study of blood T cells in healthy people across ages. Findings of the study overall: Naive T cell percentage strongly correlated with TCR beta diversity.

Next came a second PCR, run for about 7 to 12 cycles, which used a sample-barcoded 5' primer along with a J-beta primer mix. Via MiXCR, TCRdb re-called the 5' RACE reads, giving one row per CDR3 protein. The sample carries hundreds of thousands of distinct CDR3 sequences, 40% to 50% recorded once. Details on this clonotype: Its cognate antigen is unknown.

Trimming took 3 bases from V and 8 from J, leaving 20 bases between them. The germline CDR1 and CDR2 sequences are DFQATT and SNEGSKA (reference sequence). The CDR3 extends over 16 amino acids. This TCR derives from an older man in good health. Sequenced material: blood. The chain couples TRBV20-1 to TRBJ1-6, with TRBD1 as a possible D gene (5 bases). The chain's CDR3 is CSASATSEGRYSPLHF. In DNA form, the CDR3 reads TGCAGTGCTAGCGCAACCTCGGAGGGGCGGTATTCACCCCTCCACTTT.